This is a list of T cell receptor beta chains from one sample in a study of cytomegalovirus exposure and HLA in healthy donors. Repertoires were generated with immunoSEQ multiplex PCR, while TCRdb's copy carries only in-frame clones and drops some. The sample has 110,000 or so clones, about four fifths seen once. The specimen sequenced was PBMCs. These receptor sequences come from a woman between 18 and 29 years old in good health and CMV-seronegative. CDR3s include the opening cysteine and the closing phenylalanine or tryptophan. The order of the fields is CDR3 protein, J gene, V gene.

CDR3: CASSFRGSGTDTQYF; J: TRBJ2-3; V: TRBV11-3
CDR3: CASSPFNTGELFF; J: TRBJ2-2; V: TRBV2
CDR3: CASSLEGAANTGELFF; J: TRBJ2-2; V: TRBV5-5
CDR3: CASGTGGTETQYF; J: TRBJ2-5; V: TRBV11-2
CDR3: CASSRGNLRGLGNTIYF; J: TRBJ1-3; V: TRBV7-2
CDR3: CASRNGLAGTDTQYF; J: TRBJ2-3; V: TRBV6-5
CDR3: CASSLSPGHPSGANVLTF; J: TRBJ2-6; V: TRBV28
CDR3: CASTQGSFSGNTIYF; J: TRBJ1-3; V: TRBV6-1
CDR3: CASEDRASYEQYF; J: TRBJ2-7; V: TRBV6-1
CDR3: CASSPGLSSGNTIYF; J: TRBJ1-3; V: TRBV4-1
CDR3: CASSLVAGANEQFF; J: TRBJ2-1; V: TRBV11-2
CDR3: CASRRLAGAQETQYF; J: TRBJ2-5; V: TRBV11-2
CDR3: CASSVGGAKSYNEQFF; J: TRBJ2-1; V: TRBV9
CDR3: CASSRAGGLGPAAGEQFF; J: TRBJ2-1; V: TRBV5-1
CDR3: CASSYPDRVGEKLFF; J: TRBJ1-4; V: TRBV6-5
CDR3: CASSPKEVAGMKGGTDTQYF; J: TRBJ2-3; V: TRBV4-1
CDR3: CASSQDLTGTIQYF; J: TRBJ2-4; V: TRBV4-1
CDR3: CASSPAGTASFYGYTF; J: TRBJ1-2; V: TRBV18
CDR3: CASSLEGDGYTF; J: TRBJ1-2; V: TRBV5-4
CDR3: CASRHTGVLNQPQHF; J: TRBJ1-5; V: TRBV21-1
CDR3: CASSVLAGAYNEQFF; J: TRBJ2-1; V: TRBV6-1
CDR3: CASSQDRSLAGRQETQYF; J: TRBJ2-5; V: TRBV4-1
CDR3: CASSPAVADTDTQYF; J: TRBJ2-3; V: TRBV7-6
CDR3: CSVLPSEGNGYTF; J: TRBJ1-2; V: TRBV29-1
CDR3: CASRFRTSGGTDTQYF; J: TRBJ2-3; V: TRBV12-2
CDR3: CASSRQINQPQHF; J: TRBJ1-5; V: TRBV6-5
CDR3: CASSWGQDLYGYTF; J: TRBJ1-2; V: TRBV7-9
CDR3: CASSPRQGDTEAFF; J: TRBJ1-1; V: TRBV18
CDR3: CASRGAGGGYEQYF; J: TRBJ2-7; V: TRBV7-2
CDR3: CASRKQGLTNEKLFF; J: TRBJ1-4; V: TRBV2
CDR3: CASSLHARGETQYF; J: TRBJ2-5; V: TRBV11-3
CDR3: CASSSRDSDMNTEAFF; J: TRBJ1-1; V: TRBV5-1
CDR3: CASSPGTFNEQFF; J: TRBJ2-1; V: TRBV28
CDR3: CASSRLGLAVQFF; J: TRBJ2-1; V: TRBV14
CDR3: CASSQEARGYGYTF; J: TRBJ1-2; V: TRBV4-3
CDR3: CASNPGQGNYGYTF; J: TRBJ1-2; V: TRBV19
CDR3: CASSLSLDRGNEKLFF; J: TRBJ1-4; V: TRBV7-2
CDR3: CASSYHRGVGIDTGELFF; J: TRBJ2-2; V: TRBV5-8
CDR3: CASSFSVEKQETQYF; J: TRBJ2-5; V: TRBV27
CDR3: CASSLTRDQPQHF; J: TRBJ1-5; V: TRBV27
CDR3: CASSLVGTANQPQHF; J: TRBJ1-5; V: TRBV7-9
CDR3: CASSRGLAGVDNEQFF; J: TRBJ2-1; V: TRBV7-9
CDR3: CASSMTGADTEAFF; J: TRBJ1-1; V: TRBV19
CDR3: CAGRGRSNQPQHF; J: TRBJ1-5; V: TRBV6-6
CDR3: CASSGGTALGDTQYF; J: TRBJ2-3; V: TRBV6-4